This T cell receptor beta chain was observed in a study of blood T cells in healthy people across ages. Trimming removed 4 bases at V and 4 bases at J, with 10 bases between. CDR3 length equals 13 residues. Germline values: CDR1 SGHTA, CDR2 FQGTGA. Using a J-beta primer mix together with a sample-barcoded 5' primer, a second PCR was run for about 7 to 12 cycles. Any given sample supplied a minimum of 2.5 million CDR3-containing paired-end reads. Each CDR3 protein gets one entry after TCRdb re-called the 5' RACE reads with MiXCR. This sample carries roughly 800,000 distinct CDR3 sequences, 20% to 25% of them seen once, and the ten largest clones take 9% to 9.5%. Another study also made use of these data, one on T cells of mothers and their children. This second study says: cDNA was synthesized from all extracted RNA at around 1.5 ug per reaction. Using the M1S primer, the second PCR added sample barcodes along with 2-4 random nucleotides.

The genes are TRBV7-3 and TRBJ1-1, with D possibly matching TRBD1 (5 bases). Sequencing input: blood. The TCR originated in a boy aged 5-17 years in good health. DNA of the CDR3: TGTGCCAGCAGCTCATCGAGGGGCACTGAAGCTTTCTTT. Residues: CASSSSRGTEAFF.